The T cell receptor beta chain under discussion was sequenced for a study of blood T cell repertoires in COVID-19 (dated by TCRdb to the early 2020s). In the study overall: Samples covering the acute and convalescent phases of COVID-19 were provided by collaborators in the United States, Italy and Spain. The material from the prospective study consisted of cDNA or gDNA derived from T cells, B-cell-depleted T cells, or PBMCs. Deeply sampled blood TCRbeta repertoires from subjects exposed to, actively infected with, or recovered from COVID-19 were included in the dataset. The sample metadata nearly always contained a de-identified subject ID, COVID-19 status, age in years and sex. Where available, HLA class I and class II types were taken from metadata supplied by the sample provider and were not determined by assay-based typing. The repertoires were released in a freely available public database intended as a resource for research on the immune response to SARS-CoV-2. The samples were drawn from two sources: the first 160 participants of the ongoing ImmuneRACE study, and 1,000 to 1,500 subjects contributed by 6 global collaborators. What the research found in general, with its limitations: Clinical and demographic metadata were provided uncurated, with the amount varying by source and participant.

TCRbeta CDR3 regions were amplified from genomic DNA using the immunoSEQ Assay, a bias-controlled multiplex PCR. In the authors' own workflow: The number of nucleated cells in each sample was estimated from the amplification of reference gene primers within the assay. To quantify the absolute abundance of each unique TCRbeta CDR3 rearrangement, sequence reads were collapsed and filtered. Productive Simpson clonality was computed per sample as the square root of Simpson's diversity index over productive rearrangements. TCRdb mirrors the immuneACCESS table, restricted to in-frame sequences. Some clones are absent from its copies; in checked studies, under half trace to an unresolved V gene, and the reason for the others is unknown. V, J and clone size are those of that table, while D and trimming were read from the DNA. The sample contains tens of thousands of clones, around 84% of them found a single time. Less than 3% of the sample comes from the top ten.

One collaborating source in Seattle enrolled patients while the patients were actively infected and followed the patients over time throughout the course of disease. Each collaborating institution followed its own protocols to collect whole blood in K2EDTA tubes. For TCRbeta analysis, collaborator samples were shipped as frozen whole blood, as isolated PBMCs, or as DNA extracted from either sample type. This clone has only one observation. Its antigen is not yet known. There are no base qualities to consult, and no much larger clone falls within one base. CDR1 and CDR2, per the germline V gene, are SGHRS and YFSETQ. The CDR3 sequence holds 15 residues, the cysteine and phenylalanine included. Only CDR3 DNA remains: 45 bases, in frame from the first base. Trimming costs V 1 base and J 3 bases, and their ends lie 10 bases apart.

The specimen was peripheral blood. This receptor was obtained from a woman at least 80 years old with COVID-19, enrolled during active disease. Recombination linked TRBV5-1 to TRBJ1-4, with a tentative D gene TRBD1 over 5 matching bases. The DNA reads TGCGCCAGCAGCTTGAGTGGGGACTCTAATGAAAAACTGTTTTTT. Its protein product is CASSLSGDSNEKLFF.